This T cell receptor (beta chain) was captured by sequencing in a study of beta chain features in type 1 diabetes (dated by TCRdb to 2016 to 2019). Regarding the research as a whole: No differences in mean age, gender distribution, total cell number or subset yield were found between patients and healthy donors. A total of 107,917,701 sorted cells were examined across all samples, and the number of cells per subset was strongly correlated with RNA yield. In the study, TCRB repertoires of sorted circulating CD4+ T cell subsets from recently diagnosed type 1 diabetes patients were compared with those of matched healthy donors. Whereas all 30 or so donors provided naive and central memory subsets, regulatory and stem cell-like memory subsets were isolated from just 8 patients and roughly 8 healthy donors. Overall study outcomes, separate from this receptor: Naive, central memory and regulatory TCRB repertoires appeared to be more similar among patients than among healthy donors. At VDJ recombination sites, patients with type 1 diabetes made fewer insertions and deleted more nucleotides, a pattern implying thymic rearrangement abnormalities. Shorter templates might be favored by PCR, yet because patient and control samples were amplified and corrected together, any such skew would affect both groups equally. Because cDNA was sequenced instead of genomic DNA, highly expressing activated cells could be over-represented, though the groups showed no difference in activation or CD3 levels. Type 1 diabetes patients showed a moderate but significant shortening of TCRB CDR3 length in all four CD4+ subsets. Because small numbers of individuals were included in the HLA sub-analyses, any influence of HLA type on TCRB rearrangement was left unresolved.

The cysteine opens and the phenylalanine closes a CDR3 of 15 amino acids. Only the CDR3 region is kept as DNA, spanning 45 bases read in frame from base 1. V lost 5 bases and J lost 7 bases, and the count of bases not matched to a germline gene is 8. The CDR1 and CDR2 encoded by the germline V gene are MGHDK and SYGVNS. The entire amount of isolated RNA was reverse transcribed using the High Capacity cDNA Reverse Transcription Kit, so the sequenced TCRB transcripts were expressed ones. Deep immunoSEQ sequencing was applied to naive, central memory and regulatory T cell samples, giving an average of about 3.7 million total reads per sample. Sorted cells were lysed in RLT buffer, and RNA was extracted using DNase-treated RNeasy Micro or Mini kits according to cell number. Each cell subset was processed separately to prevent cross-contamination, with patient and healthy donor samples processed together. Using the immunoSEQ multiplex PCR, TCRB sequences were amplified from cDNA into 87-bp fragments spanning the CDR3 region. Sequencing of the amplicons was done on the Illumina HiSeq platform. As for how the authors treated the data: Synthetic template baselines were used to correct PCR bias computationally, reads within Hamming distance 2 were collapsed together, and singletons that could not be merged were discarded. By aligning reads against IMGT, V, D and J genes, CDR3 length, and insertions or deletions at six rearrangement sites were assigned. Within each subset, clonotype counts were normalized to sorted cell number, after which true diversity and Gini coefficients were computed with the tcR R package. The overlap coefficient, calculated on TCRB nucleotide sequences, was used to quantify repertoire sharing. Not all clones reach the TCRdb copy of this immuneACCESS table, which keeps in-frame sequences only. Checked studies attribute under half of the gap to unresolved V genes and leave the rest unexplained. Clonal size and the V and J genes are those of that table, whereas D and trimming came from the DNA. For this sample there are fewer than 400,000 clones; roughly 8% appear just once. The ten largest make up under 0.5% of the sample.

This clone was found a few times. What this receptor recognizes is not known. Base-call qualities are not available, and no considerably larger clone is one nucleotide away. A single peripheral blood draw of around 100 mL on average was collected from each donor into heparinised tubes. Naive, central memory, regulatory and stem cell-like memory CD4+ T cells were sorted on a BD FACSAria II using a panel including CD45RO, CCR7, CD25, CD127, CD95 and CD27. A purity above 98% was achieved for all sorted populations. Right away, PBMCs were isolated by Lymphoprep density gradient centrifugation and were stained directly, with no culture step. So that batch effects would be minimized, each experiment stained and sorted samples in pairs, pairing one healthy donor with one patient.

This TCR derives from a woman between 18 and 29 years old in good health. Input material: central memory CD4+ T cells from blood. The sequence links TRBV25-1 to TRBJ2-1; the central 10 bases match TRBD2. This receptor has the CDR3 CASSKPGLAWNEQFF. The sequenced DNA: TGTGCCAGCAGTAAACCGGGACTAGCGTGGAATGAGCAGTTCTTC.